This TCR beta chain emerged from a study of blood T cells in healthy people across ages. V lost 0 bases to trimming and J lost 2 bases; unmatched junction nucleotides: 6. CDR3 length equals 16 residues. From germline, CDR1 is GTSNPN and CDR2 SVGIG (reference sequence). Primers used in a second PCR of about 6 to 11 cycles were a sample-barcoded 5' primer and a J-beta primer mix. Template switching added a 12-random-nucleotide identifier to every cDNA molecule. A minimum of 3 million CDR3-containing paired-end reads was obtained for each sample. TCRdb called the 5' RACE reads again in MiXCR, with one record for every CDR3 protein. The profile covers 1.5 million or so distinct CDR3 sequences, with 42% appearing a single time and roughly 7.7% taken by the ten largest.

This clonotype originated in a woman aged 18-29 years in good health. Sequences were obtained from blood. The V call is TRBV30, the J call TRBJ2-5; 10 positions agree with TRBD2. CDR3 in DNA: TGTGCCTGGAGTGTGGGAGCGGGGGGGATTCAAGAGACCCAGTACTTC. This sequence encodes CAWSVGAGGIQETQYF.